This passage covers 19 T cell receptor beta chains from one sample sequenced in a study of blood T cell repertoires in COVID-19. The protocol was immunoSEQ multiplex PCR, while the TCRdb copy is restricted to in-frame clones and leaves out a portion. The table has around 53,000 clones, around 79% seen once. The sequenced sample consisted of peripheral blood. These receptors were obtained from a man in his 70s with active or convalescent COVID-19.

The chain has TRBV7-2 and TRBJ1-2; TRBD1 agrees at 7 bases. Trimming removed 3 bases from V and 4 bases from J; junction bases left unmatched: 2. Germline CDR1 reads SGHTA; CDR2 reads FQGNSA. This CDR3 spans 13 amino acids. The CDR3 is CASSFGTVYGYTF. The CDR3, as DNA: TGTGCCAGCAGCTTTGGGACAGTCTATGGCTACACCTTC.

This chain uses TRBV11-2 with TRBJ2-5, with TRBD2 matching 7 bases. V lost 1 base and J lost 4; bases outside the gene matches: 9. Germline V CDR1 and CDR2: SGHAT, FQNNGV. The length of the CDR3 is 16 residues. As DNA, the CDR3 is TGTGCCAGCAGCTTAGTGTGGGGGAGGGCCGGAGAGACCCAGTACTTC. It translates to CASSLVWGRAGETQYF.

The chain couples TRBV6-4 to TRBJ2-1; D gene uncertain. CDR1 and CDR2 from the germline V gene are MRHNA and SNTAGT. The CDR3 consists of 15 residues. V lost 3 bases and J 2 bases, leaving 11 bases between the germline ends. Written as DNA, the CDR3 is TGTGCCAGCAGTGAACAGCCAGGTCCCTACAATGAGCAGTTCTTC. It specifies CASSEQPGPYNEQFF.

The chain employs TRBV19 and TRBJ1-2; the match to TRBD1 covers 7 bases. CDR3 length: 16 residues. With V trimmed by 4 bases and J by 3 bases, 11 bases remained unmatched. Germline values: CDR1 LNHDA, CDR2 SQIVND (reference sequence). CDR3 sequence reads: CASSTPSAGTDYGYTF. The DNA of the CDR3 is TGTGCCAGTAGTACGCCGTCCGCCGGGACAGACTATGGCTACACCTTC. Variable domain in full (rest from reference TRBV19 and TRBJ1-2): DGGITQSPKYLFRKEGQNVTLSCEQNLNHDAMYWYRQDPGQGLRLIYYSQIVNDFQKGDIAEGYSVSREKKESFPLTVTSAQKNPTAFYLCASSTPSAGTDYGYTFGSGTRLTVV.

The chain couples TRBV12-5 to TRBJ1-1; D gene ambiguous. Trimming pared 0 bases from V and 2 bases from J, leaving 16 bases between. This CDR3 spans 17 amino acids. Germline CDR1 is LGHNT and CDR2 is FRNRAP. The CDR3 spells CASGLVRGLFVNTEAFF. CDR3 sequence (DNA): TGTGCTAGTGGTTTGGTACGGGGTCTCTTCGTCAACACTGAAGCTTTCTTT. The whole variable domain, filled in from reference TRBV12-5 and TRBJ1-1, reads DARVTQTPRHKVTEMGQEVTMRCQPILGHNTVFWYRQTMMQGLELLAYFRNRAPLDDSGMPKDRFSAEMPDATLATLKIQPSEPRDSAVYFCASGLVRGLFVNTEAFFGQGTRLTVV.

This chain joins TRBV11-2 and TRBJ1-1, with D maybe TRBD1 (5 bases). This CDR3 is built from 17 residues. V lost 5 bases and J 1 base, leaving 20 bases between the germline ends. Per germline, CDR1 SGHAT and CDR2 FQNNGV. CDR3 sequence (DNA): TGTGCCAGCAGCCCAGGAATGGGGGGATTGACGAACACTGAAGCTTTCTTT. It encodes CASSPGMGGLTNTEAFF.

The V call is TRBV6-5, the J call TRBJ1-3, with D possibly matching TRBD1 (5 bases). Germline CDR1 is MNHEY and CDR2 is SVGAGI. V was cut by 2 bases and J by 2 bases, with 7 bases left in between. The CDR3 is 14 amino acids. This CDR3 reads CASSYEGAGNTIYF. As DNA, the CDR3 is TGTGCCAGCAGTTACGAAGGGGCTGGAAACACCATATATTTT.

J is TRBJ1-5 and V is TRBV28; D ambiguous. Deletions cut 6 bases from V and 3 bases from J, with 12 bases between. There are 14 residues in the CDR3. CDR1 MDHEN and CDR2 SYDVKM come from the germline V gene. The chain's CDR3 is CASSGGLTNQPQHF. CDR3 sequence (DNA): TGTGCCAGCAGCGGTGGGCTGACCAATCAGCCCCAGCATTTT.

DNA of the CDR3: TGTGCCAGCAGCCCCTCGAACACCGGGGAGCTGTTTTTT. This sequence encodes CASSPSNTGELFF. The chain combines TRBV7-9 with TRBJ2-2; D unresolved. V dropped 5 bases and J dropped 0 bases, with 4 bases sitting between them. The CDR3 totals 13 residues. The germline V gene has CDR1 SEHNR and CDR2 FQNEAQ (reference sequence). Drawing the rest from reference TRBV7-9 and TRBJ2-2, the complete variable domain is DTGVSQNPRHKITKRGQNVTFRCDPISEHNRLYWYRQTLGQGPEFLTYFQNEAQLEKSRLLSDRFSAERPKGSFSTLEIQRTEQGDSAMYLCASSPSNTGELFFGEGSRLTVL.

This clone was detected once. The genes are TRBV7-2 and TRBJ2-2; tentatively, D is TRBD2 (5 bases). The length of the CDR3 is 15 residues. Trimming removed 1 base from V and 4 bases from J, with 10 bases in between. The germline gives CDR1 SGHTA, CDR2 FQGNSA. CDR3 residues: CASSLGGYRTGELFF. CDR3 coding DNA: TGTGCCAGCAGCTTAGGCGGGTATCGCACCGGGGAGCTGTTTTTT.

A single count supports this clone. The chain joins TRBV4-3 to TRBJ2-1; 9 nucleotides match TRBD2. Germline assignment: CDR1 LGHNA and CDR2 YSLEER. Germline trimming cut 1 base from V and 7 bases from J; bases unmatched to any gene: 8. The CDR3 runs to 16 residues. Here the CDR3 DNA reads TGCGCCAGCAGCCAAGTGGGTAGCGGGAGTTGGAATGAGCAGTTCTTC. Translation: CASSQVGSGSWNEQFF.

J is TRBJ1-1 and V is TRBV19; 11 bases agree with TRBD1. The junction had 5 bases not matched to a gene; V was cut back by 5 bases and J by 3 bases. Germline V CDR1 and CDR2: LNHDA, SQIVND (reference sequence). The CDR3 length is 15 residues. CDR3 loop: CASSRDRGGDTEAFF. The CDR3 DNA is TGTGCCAGTAGTCGGGACAGGGGGGGAGACACTGAAGCTTTCTTT.

The V call is TRBV5-1, the J call TRBJ2-7; D remains ambiguous. The ends were cut back, 0 bases at V and 6 bases at J, with 4 bases in the middle. The CDR3 sequence is 11 residues long. Germline V CDR1 and CDR2: SGHRS, YFSETQ. The CDR3 loop is CASSLAREQYF. In DNA form, the CDR3 reads TGCGCCAGCAGCTTGGCTCGCGAGCAGTACTTC.

This chain links TRBV2 with TRBJ2-1; D is possibly TRBD2 (7 bases). Trimming removed 3 bases at V and 6 bases at J, with 15 bases between. The CDR3 extends over 15 amino acids. Germline CDR1 reads SNHLY; CDR2 reads FYNNEI. The CDR3 here is CASSDRGASLNEQFF. The CDR3 coding sequence is TGTGCCAGCAGTGACCGGGGGGCTTCCCTCAATGAGCAGTTCTTC.

V gene TRBV5-1 combines with J gene TRBJ2-1, with 11 bases matching TRBD1. The germline CDR1 and CDR2 sequences are SGHRS and YFSETQ. Germline trimming cut 1 base from V and 6 bases from J; bases unmatched to any gene: 3. The CDR3 extends over 15 amino acids. The CDR3 nucleotides are TGCGCCAGCAGCTTGTGGGGACAGGGGGTCAATGAGCAGTTCTTC. Protein: CASSLWGQGVNEQFF.

The chain links TRBV7-2 to TRBJ2-3; TRBD2 matches at 11 bases. Trimming cost V 1 base and J 3 bases; bases outside gene matches: 3. Per the germline V gene, CDR1 is SGHTA and CDR2 is FQGNSA. The CDR3 totals 16 residues. The CDR3: CASSLGASGGTDTQYF. CDR3 nucleotides: TGTGCCAGCAGCTTAGGTGCTAGCGGGGGGACAGATACGCAGTATTTT.

The chain has TRBV5-5 and TRBJ2-7; 7 bases match TRBD1. Losses at the gene ends were 5 bases for V and 3 bases for J; bases not matched to a gene: 11. Germline CDR1 and CDR2: SGHKS and YYEKEE (reference sequence). This CDR3 comprises 15 residues. The DNA of the CDR3 is TGTGCCAGCAGTCTTCAACCGGGACAGCTCTACGAGCAGTACTTC. Encoded protein: CASSLQPGQLYEQYF.

This clone appeared once. This chain joins TRBV19 and TRBJ2-3; 10 bases align to TRBD2. V was clipped by 6 bases and J by 2 bases; unmatched bases: 5. Per the germline V gene, CDR1 is LNHDA and CDR2 is SQIVND (reference sequence). The CDR3 is 15 residues long. CDR3 residues: CASSLLAGYTDTQYF. CDR3 DNA: TGTGCCAGTAGCTTACTAGCGGGATACACAGATACGCAGTATTTT. Full variable domain (rest looked up from reference TRBV19 and TRBJ2-3): DGGITQSPKYLFRKEGQNVTLSCEQNLNHDAMYWYRQDPGQGLRLIYYSQIVNDFQKGDIAEGYSVSREKKESFPLTVTSAQKNPTAFYLCASSLLAGYTDTQYFGPGTRLTVL.

This chain connects TRBV19 to TRBJ1-1; TRBD1 matches 9 bases. The V gene's germline CDR1 is LNHDA and CDR2 SQIVND (reference sequence). The CDR3 runs 16 residues. Trimming removed 6 bases from V and 7 bases from J; junction bases left unmatched: 15. The CDR3 nucleotides are TGTGCCAGTAGCCCTAAACAGGGGGCCGGGGGCCATGAAGCTTTCTTT. Its protein is CASSPKQGAGGHEAFF.